There are a few counts of the clone carrying this T cell receptor beta chain. Its antigen is currently unknown. The record originates from a study of T cell repertoires in cytomegalovirus infection. Background on the study: A matching HLA type, together with CMV infection, was signaled by public TCR beta signatures.

One entry per CDR3 protein, called by TCRdb with MiXCR from the reads. The sample has 900,000 to 950,000 distinct CDR3 sequences, approximately 31% seen once. Unmatched junction bases numbered 9, after V lost 4 bases and J lost 7 bases. This CDR3 is 14 amino acids long. Overall study results and limits: Identification of carriers of CMV plus the relevant HLA was performed using cumulative public TCR beta family frequency.

Specimen: cultured CD8+ T cells from PBMCs, collected from culture after CMV antigen stimulation. The V call is TRBV12-3 or TRBV12-4, the J call TRBJ2-7, with 8 nucleotides matching TRBD1. The source is a human donor in good health (CMV status not recorded). Some clones in this sample may be carry-over from other donors' samples. CDR3 DNA: TGTGCCAGCAGTTCCACTACAGGGGGTTCTGAGCAGTACTTC. Protein: CASSSTTGGSEQYF.